A selection of T cell receptor beta chains follows, all from one sample in a study of blood T cell repertoires in COVID-19. TCRdb keeps only in-frame clones here, not all; method: immunoSEQ multiplex PCR. The data show a few hundred thousand clones, roughly 85% seen once. The sample taken for sequencing was peripheral blood. The receptors derive from a woman under 30 with acute or convalescent COVID-19. The CDR3 runs from the conserved cysteine through the conserved F or W. The D gene is left open where the match is weak.

>TRBD1|TRBJ1-2|TRBV27
CATRGGASYGYTF
TGTGCCACCAGGGGGGGGGCTAGCTATGGCTACACCTTC
>NA|TRBJ2-7|TRBV7-8
CASSLARRGHSYEQYF
TGTGCCAGCAGCTTAGCGCGAAGGGGCCACTCCTACGAGCAGTACTTC
>TRBD2|TRBJ2-2|TRBV7-8
CASSRTGSGDSQLFF
TGTGCCAGCAGCCGGACGGGTAGCGGGGATTCGCAGCTGTTTTTT
>TRBD1|TRBJ2-5|TRBV19
CASSIAGQGETQYF
TGTGCCAGTAGTATAGCCGGACAGGGGGAGACCCAGTACTTC
>TRBD2|TRBJ2-1|TRBV7-9
CASSSDLLAGGYNEQFF
TGTGCCAGCAGCTCTGACCTTCTAGCGGGAGGGTACAATGAGCAGTTCTTC
>NA|TRBJ1-2|TRBV29-1
CSVERNLNYGYTF
TGCAGCGTTGAGAGAAATTTAAACTATGGCTACACCTTC
>NA|TRBJ1-2|TRBV4-3
CASSPGHGYGYTF
TGCGCCAGCAGCCCGGGACACGGCTATGGCTACACCTTC
>TRBD2|TRBJ2-1|TRBV6-5
CASSYMAGATYNEQFF
TGTGCCAGCAGTTACATGGCGGGAGCTACCTACAATGAGCAGTTCTTC
>TRBD1|TRBJ1-3|TRBV7-2
CASSLGQGASGNTIYF
TGTGCCAGCAGCTTAGGTCAGGGGGCATCTGGAAACACCATATATTTT
>TRBD2|TRBJ2-2|TRBV10-1
CASSESTAGGTGELFF
TGCGCCAGCAGTGAGTCCACAGCGGGGGGGACCGGGGAGCTGTTTTTT